This TCR beta chain came from a study of radiotherapy plus CTLA-4 blockade in lung cancer. This CDR3 has 19 amino acids. The repertoire was sequenced with immunoSEQ multiplex PCR; TCRdb's copy has only in-frame clones and lacks some. Among 80,000 to 100,000 clones, 70% to 90% were seen once, and the ten largest hold approximately 4.9%. The TCR sequence derives from a human donor with non-small cell lung cancer that progressed on radiotherapy plus ipilimumab. This sequence joins TRBV21-1 and TRBJ2-7; TRBD2, as called in the table, went unchecked against the DNA. TRBV21-1 is noted as a pseudogene. Sequences were derived from peripheral blood, sampled from a patient treated with radiotherapy plus ipilimumab. This chain's CDR3 is CASSTPPGTSGESAFEQYF. The CDR3 DNA sequence: TGTGCCAGCAGCACCCCTCCCGGGACTAGCGGGGAGTCCGCCTTCGAGCAGTACTTC.